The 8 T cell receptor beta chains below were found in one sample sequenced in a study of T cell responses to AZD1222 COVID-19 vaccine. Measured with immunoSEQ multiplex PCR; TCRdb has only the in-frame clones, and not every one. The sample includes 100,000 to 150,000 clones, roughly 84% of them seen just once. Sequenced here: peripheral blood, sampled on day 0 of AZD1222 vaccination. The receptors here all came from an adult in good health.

The CDR3 DNA reads TGTGCCAGCAGCCGGGGACTAGCGGGGGACGAGCAGTACTTC. Translating it yields CASSRGLAGDEQYF. The rearrangement joins TRBV3-1 (or the pseudogene TRBV3-2) to TRBJ2-7; 14 positions match TRBD2. The CDR3 spans 14 residues. Germline trimming cut 4 bases from V and 5 bases from J; bases unmatched to any gene: 1. CDR1 is LGHDT, CDR2 YNNKEL, per germline (reference sequence).

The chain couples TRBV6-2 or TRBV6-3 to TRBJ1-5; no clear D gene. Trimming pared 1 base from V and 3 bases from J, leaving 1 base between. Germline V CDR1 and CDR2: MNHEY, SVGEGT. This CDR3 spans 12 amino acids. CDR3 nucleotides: TGTGCCAGCAGTTACTACAATCAGCCCCAGCATTTT. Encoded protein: CASSYYNQPQHF.

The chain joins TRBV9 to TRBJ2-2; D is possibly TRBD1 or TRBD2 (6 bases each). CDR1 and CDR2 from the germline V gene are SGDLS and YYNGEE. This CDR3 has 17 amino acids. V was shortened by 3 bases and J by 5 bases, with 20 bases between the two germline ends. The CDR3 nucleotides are TGTGCCAGCAGCGCAATTTCATGGGGGGCGCGGACCGGGGAGCTGTTTTTT. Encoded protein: CASSAISWGARTGELFF.

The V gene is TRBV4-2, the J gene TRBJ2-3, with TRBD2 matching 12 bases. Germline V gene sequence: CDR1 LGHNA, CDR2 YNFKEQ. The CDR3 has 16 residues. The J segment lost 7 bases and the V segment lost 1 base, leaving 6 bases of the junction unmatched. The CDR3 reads CASSQAGTSGFNTQYF. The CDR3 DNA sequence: TGTGCCAGCAGCCAAGCCGGGACTAGCGGGTTTAATACGCAGTATTTT.

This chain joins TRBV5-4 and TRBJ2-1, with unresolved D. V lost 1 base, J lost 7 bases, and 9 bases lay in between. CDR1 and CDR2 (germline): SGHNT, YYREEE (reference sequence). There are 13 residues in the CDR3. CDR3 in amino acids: CASSLLELNEQFF. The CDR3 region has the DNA TGTGCCAGCAGCTTGTTGGAACTTAATGAGCAGTTCTTC.

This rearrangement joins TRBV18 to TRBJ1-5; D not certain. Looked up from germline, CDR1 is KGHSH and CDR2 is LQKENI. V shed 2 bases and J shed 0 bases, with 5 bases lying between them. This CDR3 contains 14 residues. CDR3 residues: CASSPRSSNQPQHF. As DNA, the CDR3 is TGTGCCAGCTCACCAAGGAGTAGCAATCAGCCCCAGCATTTT.

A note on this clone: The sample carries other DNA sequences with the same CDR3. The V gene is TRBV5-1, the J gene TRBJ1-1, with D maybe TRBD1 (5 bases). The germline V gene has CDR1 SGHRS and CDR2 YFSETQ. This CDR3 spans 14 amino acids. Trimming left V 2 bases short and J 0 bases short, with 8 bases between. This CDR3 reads CASSLQAMNTEAFF. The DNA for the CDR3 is TGCGCCAGCAGCTTACAGGCGATGAACACTGAAGCTTTCTTT.

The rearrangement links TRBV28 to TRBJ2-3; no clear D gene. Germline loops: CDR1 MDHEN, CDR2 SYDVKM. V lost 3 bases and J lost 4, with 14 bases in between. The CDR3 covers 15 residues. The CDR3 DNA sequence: TGTGCCAGCAGTTTTCAGGCCCCGGGCGCAGATACGCAGTATTTT. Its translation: CASSFQAPGADTQYF.